A selection of T cell receptor beta chains follows, all from one sample in a study of T-cell memory formation after mild COVID-19. Each CDR3 protein gets one entry after TCRdb re-called the 5' RACE reads with MiXCR. The table records hundreds of thousands of distinct CDR3 sequences, less than 20% of them present only once. The sequenced sample was PBMCs or a T cell subset sorted from them (not recorded which). These receptor sequences come from an adult woman who had mild COVID-19 (a few samples of this study predate the infection). Cell type and time point are not known. Both conserved end residues are part of each CDR3. D genes are given only for firm matches. Part of the rows lack a size; the others show once, few, many or a class for expanded clones.

TRBJ1-1 | many | - | TRBV7-2 | TGTGCCAGCAGCCTAGTCAGAGGCGGGGGAGGTCGAAAACGGGCCTTGAACACTGAAGCTTTCTTT | CASSLVRGGGGRKRALNTEAFF
TRBJ2-7 | - | TRBD2 | TRBV5-1 | TGCGCCAGCAGCCCGGCGGGGGTTAGGAAATACGAGCAGTACTTC | CASSPAGVRKYEQYF
TRBJ2-3 | - | - | TRBV7-2 | TGTGCCAGCAGCCCCACTTGGGGCACAGATACGCAGTATTTT | CASSPTWGTDTQYF
TRBJ1-5 | - | - | TRBV18 | TGTGCCAGCTCACCACTGAATCTGGAAGGGAGGTATAGCAATCAGCCCCAGCATTTT | CASSPLNLEGRYSNQPQHF
TRBJ2-7 | few | TRBD2 | TRBV18 | TGTGCCAGCTCACCACCGTCGACTAGCGGGGGTGCCAAGCAGTACTTC | CASSPPSTSGGAKQYF
TRBJ2-3 | many | - | TRBV6-5 | TGTGCCAGTGAACAGGCAGATACGCAGTATTTT | CASEQADTQYF
TRBJ2-2 | - | - | TRBV24-1 | TGTGCCACCAGGGGAGGAGGACACACCGGGGAGCTGTTTTTT | CATRGGGHTGELFF
TRBJ1-1 | - | - | TRBV5-1 | TGCGCCAGCAGCTTGGAGGTGAAGAACACTGAAGCTTTCTTT | CASSLEVKNTEAFF
TRBJ2-1 | - | TRBD1 | TRBV9 | TGTGCCAGCAGCGTAGAGGTGGAGGCAAGGGACAGGGGGAGTGAGCAGTTCTTC | CASSVEVEARDRGSEQFF
TRBJ2-1 | few | - | TRBV12-3/TRBV12-4 | TGTGCCAGCAGCCCAGGCACCACAAGGGGGGCTGAGCAGTTCTTC | CASSPGTTRGAEQFF
TRBJ2-2 | few | TRBD1 | TRBV29-1 | TGCAGCGTTGAAGCGGGGACAGGCCTCACCGGGGAGCTGTTTTTT | CSVEAGTGLTGELFF
TRBJ1-2 | few | TRBD1 | TRBV29-1 | TGCAGCGTCACTTCCGGGACAGATAACTATGGCTACACCTTC | CSVTSGTDNYGYTF
TRBJ1-5 | - | TRBD1 | TRBV3-1 | TGTGCCAGCAGCCCACAGCGACCCTTCAGGGGGCGCTTCCATCAGCCCCAGCATTTT | CASSPQRPFRGRFHQPQHF
TRBJ1-5 | - | TRBD1 | TRBV5-1 | TGCGCCAGCAGCTTGGCAGGGGGCTTCAATCAGCCCCAGCATTTT | CASSLAGGFNQPQHF
TRBJ2-3 | - | TRBD2 | TRBV25-1 | TGTGCCAGCAGTGTACTAGCGGGCCTCACAGATACGCAGTATTTT | CASSVLAGLTDTQYF